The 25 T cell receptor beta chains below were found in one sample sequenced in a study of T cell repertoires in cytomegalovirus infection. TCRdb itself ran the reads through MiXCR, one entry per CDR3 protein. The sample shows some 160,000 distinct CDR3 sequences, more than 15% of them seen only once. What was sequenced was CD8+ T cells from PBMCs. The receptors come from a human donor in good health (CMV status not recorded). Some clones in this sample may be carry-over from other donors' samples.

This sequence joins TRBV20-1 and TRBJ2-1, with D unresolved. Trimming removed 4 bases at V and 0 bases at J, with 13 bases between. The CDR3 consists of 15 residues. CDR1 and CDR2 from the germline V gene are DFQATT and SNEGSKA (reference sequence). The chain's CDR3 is CSANSDLSSYNEQFF. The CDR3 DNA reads TGCAGTGCTAATTCAGACTTGAGCTCCTACAATGAGCAGTTCTTC.

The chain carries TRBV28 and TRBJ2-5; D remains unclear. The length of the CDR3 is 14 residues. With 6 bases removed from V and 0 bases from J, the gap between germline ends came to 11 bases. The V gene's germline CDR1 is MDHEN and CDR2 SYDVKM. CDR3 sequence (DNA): TGTGCCAGCAGGATGGTTGCGTACCAAGAGACCCAGTACTTC. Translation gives CASRMVAYQETQYF.

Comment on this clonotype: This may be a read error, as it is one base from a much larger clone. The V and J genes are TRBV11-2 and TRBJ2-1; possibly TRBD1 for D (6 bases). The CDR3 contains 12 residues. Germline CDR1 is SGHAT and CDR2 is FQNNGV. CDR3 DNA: TGTACCAGCAGCTTAGGGGGTATTGAGCAGTTCTTC. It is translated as CTSSLGGIEQFF.

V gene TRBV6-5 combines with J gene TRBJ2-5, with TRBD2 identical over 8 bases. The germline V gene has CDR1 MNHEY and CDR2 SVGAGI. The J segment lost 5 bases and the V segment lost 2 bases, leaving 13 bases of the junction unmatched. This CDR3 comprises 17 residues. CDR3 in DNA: TGTGCCAGCAGTTACCACCACGGACTAGCTAAACTCGAGACCCAGTACTTC. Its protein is CASSYHHGLAKLETQYF.

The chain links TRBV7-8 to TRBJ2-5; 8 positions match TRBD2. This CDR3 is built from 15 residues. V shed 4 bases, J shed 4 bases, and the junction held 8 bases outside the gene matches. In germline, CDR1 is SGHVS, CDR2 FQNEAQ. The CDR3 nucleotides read TGTGCCAGCAGCTCGGGGGGGGGGAGGGGAGAGACCCAGTACTTC. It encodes CASSSGGGRGETQYF.

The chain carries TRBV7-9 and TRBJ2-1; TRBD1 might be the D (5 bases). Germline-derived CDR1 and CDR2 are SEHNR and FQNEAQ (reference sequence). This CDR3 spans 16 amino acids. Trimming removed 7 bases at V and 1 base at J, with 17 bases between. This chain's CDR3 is CASIGWLSGSYNEQFF. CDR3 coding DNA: TGTGCCAGCATCGGATGGTTGTCAGGGTCCTACAATGAGCAGTTCTTC.

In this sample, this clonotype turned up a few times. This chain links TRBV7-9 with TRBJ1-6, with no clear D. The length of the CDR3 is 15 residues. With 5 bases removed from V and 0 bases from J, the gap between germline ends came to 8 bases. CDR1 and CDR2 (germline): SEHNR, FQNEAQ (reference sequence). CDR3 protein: CASSPDGSYNSPLHF. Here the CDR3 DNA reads TGTGCCAGCAGCCCAGACGGCTCCTATAATTCACCCCTCCACTTT.

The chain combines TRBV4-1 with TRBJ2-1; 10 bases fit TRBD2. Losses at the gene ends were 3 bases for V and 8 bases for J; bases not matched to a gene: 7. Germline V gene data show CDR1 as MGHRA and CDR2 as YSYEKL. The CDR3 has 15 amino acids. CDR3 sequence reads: CASSQNPGLAYEQFF. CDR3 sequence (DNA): TGCGCCAGCAGCCAGAATCCGGGACTAGCGTATGAGCAGTTCTTC.

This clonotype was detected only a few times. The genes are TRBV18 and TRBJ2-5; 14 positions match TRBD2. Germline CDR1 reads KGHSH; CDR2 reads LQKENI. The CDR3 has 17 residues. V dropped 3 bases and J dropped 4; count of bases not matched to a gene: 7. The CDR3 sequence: CASSPTSGGASGETQYF. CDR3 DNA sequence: TGTGCCAGCTCACCGACTAGCGGGGGGGCCTCGGGAGAGACCCAGTACTTC.

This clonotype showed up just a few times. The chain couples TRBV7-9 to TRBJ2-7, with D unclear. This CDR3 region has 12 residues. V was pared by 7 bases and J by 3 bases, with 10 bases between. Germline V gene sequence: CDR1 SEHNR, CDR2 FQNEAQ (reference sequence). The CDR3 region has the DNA TGTGCCAGCACCGAGGACGTCTACGAGCAGTACTTC. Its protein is CASTEDVYEQYF.

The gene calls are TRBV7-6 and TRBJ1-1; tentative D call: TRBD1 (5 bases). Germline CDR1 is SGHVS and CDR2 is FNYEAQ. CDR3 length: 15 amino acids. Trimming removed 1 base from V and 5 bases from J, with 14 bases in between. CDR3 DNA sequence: TGTGCCAGCAGCTTAGGGCCGGGGGGACGGACTGAAGCTTTCTTT. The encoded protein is CASSLGPGGRTEAFF.

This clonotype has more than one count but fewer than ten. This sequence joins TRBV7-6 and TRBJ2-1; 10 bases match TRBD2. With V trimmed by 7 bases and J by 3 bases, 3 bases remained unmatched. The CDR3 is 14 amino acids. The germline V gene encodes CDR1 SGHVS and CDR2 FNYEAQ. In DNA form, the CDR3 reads TGTGCCAGCACCGAGCGGGAGGGCTACAATGAGCAGTTCTTC. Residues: CASTEREGYNEQFF.

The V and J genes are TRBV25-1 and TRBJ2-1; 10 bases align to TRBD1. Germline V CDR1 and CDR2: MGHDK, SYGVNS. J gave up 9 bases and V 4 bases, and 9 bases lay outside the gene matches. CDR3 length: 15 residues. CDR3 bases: TGTGCCAGCAGTGCAGACAGGGGGCTTCGAGGTGAGCAGTTCTTC. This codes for CASSADRGLRGEQFF.

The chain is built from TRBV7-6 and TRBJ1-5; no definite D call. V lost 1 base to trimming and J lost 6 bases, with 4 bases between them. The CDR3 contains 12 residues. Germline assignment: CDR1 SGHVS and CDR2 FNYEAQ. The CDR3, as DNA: TGTGCCAGCAGCTTAGGAACTCAGCCCCAGCATTTT. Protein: CASSLGTQPQHF.

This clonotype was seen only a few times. CDR3 DNA sequence: TGCAGTGCTAGAGATCTCACGTCTAACTATGGCTACACCTTC. It codes for CSARDLTSNYGYTF. V gene TRBV20-1 combines with J gene TRBJ1-2; D remains ambiguous. This CDR3 region has 14 residues. V lost 0 bases and J lost 0, with 8 bases in between. Per germline, CDR1 DFQATT and CDR2 SNEGSKA (reference sequence).

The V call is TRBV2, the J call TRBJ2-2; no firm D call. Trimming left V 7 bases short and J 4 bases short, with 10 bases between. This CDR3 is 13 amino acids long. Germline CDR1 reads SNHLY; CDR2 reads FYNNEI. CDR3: CASTEVLTGELFF. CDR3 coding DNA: TGTGCCAGCACCGAGGTCCTCACCGGGGAGCTGTTTTTT. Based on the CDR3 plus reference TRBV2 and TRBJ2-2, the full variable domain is EPEVTQTPSHQVTQMGQEVILRCVPISNHLYFYWYRQILGQKVEFLVSFYNNEISEKSEIFDDQFSVERPDGSNFTLKIRSTKLEDSAMYFCASTEVLTGELFFGEGSRLTVL.

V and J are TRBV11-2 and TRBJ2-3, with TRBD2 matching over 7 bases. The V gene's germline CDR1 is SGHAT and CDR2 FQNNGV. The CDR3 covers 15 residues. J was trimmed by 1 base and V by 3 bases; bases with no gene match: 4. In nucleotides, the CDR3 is TGTGCCAGCAGCTTTCCGGGGGGACGCACAGATACGCAGTATTTT. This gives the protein CASSFPGGRTDTQYF.

CDR3 bases: TGTGCCAGCAGTTTTATCTTCCAGGGAGGGGTTGGCTACACCTTC. This codes for CASSFIFQGGVGYTF. V usage is TRBV12-3 or TRBV12-4 and J usage is TRBJ1-2, with D possibly TRBD1 on 5 matching bases. The ends were cut back, 3 bases at V and 7 bases at J, with 18 bases in the middle. The CDR3 is made up of 15 amino acids.

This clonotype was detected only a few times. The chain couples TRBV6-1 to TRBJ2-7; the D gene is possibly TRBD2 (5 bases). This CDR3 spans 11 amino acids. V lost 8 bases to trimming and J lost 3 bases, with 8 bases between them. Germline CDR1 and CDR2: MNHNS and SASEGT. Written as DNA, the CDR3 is TGTGCCAGCGATGGAGGCTACGAGCAGTACTTC. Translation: CASDGGYEQYF.

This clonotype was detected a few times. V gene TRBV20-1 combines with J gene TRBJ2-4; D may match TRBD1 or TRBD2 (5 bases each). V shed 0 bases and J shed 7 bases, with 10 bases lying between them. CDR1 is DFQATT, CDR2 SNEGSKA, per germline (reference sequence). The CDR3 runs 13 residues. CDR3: CSARDVGENIQYF. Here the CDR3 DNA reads TGCAGTGCTAGAGATGTAGGGGAGAACATTCAGTACTTC.

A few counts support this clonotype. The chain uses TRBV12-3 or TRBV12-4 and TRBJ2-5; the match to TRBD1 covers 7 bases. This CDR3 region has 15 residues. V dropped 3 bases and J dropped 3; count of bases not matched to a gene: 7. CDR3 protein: CASSLRQGGEETQYF. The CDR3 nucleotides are TGTGCCAGCAGTTTGAGACAGGGTGGGGAAGAGACCCAGTACTTC.

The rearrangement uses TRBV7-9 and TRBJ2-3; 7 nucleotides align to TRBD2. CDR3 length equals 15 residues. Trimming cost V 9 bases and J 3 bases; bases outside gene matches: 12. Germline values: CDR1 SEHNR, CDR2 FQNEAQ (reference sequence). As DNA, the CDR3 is TGTGCCAGTACCTCCGCGGGGGAAGGAACAGATACGCAGTATTTT. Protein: CASTSAGEGTDTQYF. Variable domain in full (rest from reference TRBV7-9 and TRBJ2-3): DTGVSQNPRHKITKRGQNVTFRCDPISEHNRLYWYRQTLGQGPEFLTYFQNEAQLEKSRLLSDRFSAERPKGSFSTLEIQRTEQGDSAMYLCASTSAGEGTDTQYFGPGTRLTVL.

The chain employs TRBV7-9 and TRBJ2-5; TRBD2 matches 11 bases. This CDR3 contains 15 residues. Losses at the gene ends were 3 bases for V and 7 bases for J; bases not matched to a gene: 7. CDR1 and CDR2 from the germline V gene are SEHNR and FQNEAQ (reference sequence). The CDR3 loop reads CASSFGTSGLGTQYF. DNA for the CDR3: TGTGCCAGCAGCTTTGGGACTAGCGGTTTGGGGACCCAGTACTTC.

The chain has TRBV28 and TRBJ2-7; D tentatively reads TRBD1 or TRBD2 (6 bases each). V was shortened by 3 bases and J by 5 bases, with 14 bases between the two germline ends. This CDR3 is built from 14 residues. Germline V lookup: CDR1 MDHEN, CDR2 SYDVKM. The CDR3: CASSFKRGEHEQYF. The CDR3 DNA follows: TGTGCCAGCAGTTTCAAGAGGGGGGAGCACGAGCAGTACTTC.

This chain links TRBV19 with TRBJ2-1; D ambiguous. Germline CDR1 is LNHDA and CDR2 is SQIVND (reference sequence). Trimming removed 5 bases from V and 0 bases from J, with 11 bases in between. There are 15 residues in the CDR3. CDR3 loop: CASSADGDSYNEQFF. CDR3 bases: TGTGCCAGTAGTGCGGACGGAGACTCCTACAATGAGCAGTTCTTC.